The text below deals with one TCR beta chain. The antigen is undetermined. The data originate from a study of CD8+CD57+ T cells in acquired aplastic anemia. Profiling that covered TCR beta VDJ and CDR3 relied on genomic DNA as its template. TCRdb used MiXCR to reprocess the reads, holding one entry per CDR3 protein. The sample has 180,000 or so distinct CDR3 sequences, 45% to 50% seen once; the top ten hold around 3%. Findings of the study overall: Patients shared some 29 CD8+ CDR3 sequences with controls.

The sequence was collected from a human donor in good health. Sequencing used sorted CD4+, CD8+, or CD8+CD57+ T cells (not recorded which) from PBMCs.

CDR3 sequence: CAWSGAFNQPQHF. The CDR3 DNA reads TGTGCCTGGAGTGGGGCATTCAATCAGCCCCAGCATTTT. The rearrangement joins TRBV30 to TRBJ1-5; D remains ambiguous. V was clipped by 1 base and J by 3 bases, with 7 bases between them. From germline, CDR1 is GTSNPN and CDR2 SVGIG (reference sequence). There are 13 residues in the CDR3.